Listed below are T cell receptor beta chains from one sample, sequenced in a study of shared clonotypes between healthy human individuals. Sequencing was performed with immunoSEQ multiplex PCR; in TCRdb, only in-frame clones are kept and a portion is missing. The sample lists around 690,000 clones, about 90% occurring once. Sequencing was done on a sample of memory CD8+ T cells from PBMCs. Every receptor here comes from a man between 18 and 35 years old in good health. Some clones in this sample may be carry-over from other donors' samples. Both conserved end residues are part of each CDR3. Each record gives: CDR3 protein, CDR3 DNA, clone size, D gene, V gene, J gene. A D gene is named only where the DNA matches it firmly. Expanded clones are given a class, and other clones once, few, many or no size at all.

CASSLALRETQYF	TGTGCCAGCAGTTTAGCTTTACGGGAGACCCAGTACTTC	.	.	TRBV27	TRBJ2-5
CASSWRGVNTGELFF	TGTGCCAGCAGCTGGAGGGGGGTTAACACCGGGGAGCTGTTTTTT	.	.	TRBV7-9	TRBJ2-2
CASRERLAGGETQYF	TGTGCCAGCAGAGAGAGACTAGCGGGAGGGGAGACCCAGTACTTC	.	TRBD2	TRBV28	TRBJ2-5
CASSQGYSIYEQYF	TGCGCCAGCAGCCAAGGGTACTCGATCTACGAGCAGTACTTC	.	.	TRBV4-1	TRBJ2-7
CSVEVRPTSYNEQFF	TGCAGCGTTGAGGTAAGACCGACCTCCTACAATGAGCAGTTCTTC	.	.	TRBV29-1	TRBJ2-1
CASCEGFGEQYF	TGTGCCTCCTGTGAGGGGTTCGGGGAGCAGTACTTC	.	.	TRBV19	TRBJ2-7
CASSPRLARRVNEQFF	TGTGCCAGCAGCCCACGACTAGCGCGAAGGGTCAATGAGCAGTTCTTC	.	TRBD2	TRBV7-9	TRBJ2-1
CASSVSLADAYNEQFF	TGTGCCAGCAGCGTTAGCCTAGCGGATGCCTACAATGAGCAGTTCTTC	.	TRBD2	TRBV9	TRBJ2-1
CSAGLTYEQYF	TGCAGCGCAGGACTTACCTACGAGCAGTACTTC	.	.	TRBV29-1	TRBJ2-7
CASSTPGHLNEKLFF	TGTGCCAGCAGCACTCCGGGACATTTAAATGAAAAACTGTTTTTT	.	.	TRBV4-2	TRBJ1-4
CASSLGREGANVLTF	TGTGCCAGCAGTTTAGGCAGGGAAGGGGCCAACGTCCTGACTTTC	.	.	TRBV27	TRBJ2-6
CASSYLQGTFEETQYF	TGTGCCAGCAGTTACTTACAGGGGACTTTTGAGGAGACCCAGTACTTC	.	.	TRBV6-6	TRBJ2-5
CASSDTDRGSGANVLTF	TGTGCCAGCAGTGACACGGACAGGGGTTCTGGGGCCAACGTCCTGACTTTC	once	TRBD1	TRBV6-4	TRBJ2-6
CASSQEGPSGYNEQFF	TGTGCCAGCAGCCAAGAGGGCCCTAGCGGATACAATGAGCAGTTCTTC	.	TRBD2	TRBV4-2	TRBJ2-1
CASSLIRLAKTYEQYF	TGTGCCAGCAGCTTAATTCGACTAGCGAAGACCTACGAGCAGTACTTC	.	TRBD2	TRBV7-3	TRBJ2-7
CASSIGGYMNTEAFF	TGTGCCAGTAGTATAGGTGGGTATATGAACACTGAAGCTTTCTTT	.	.	TRBV19	TRBJ1-1
CASSYTGFTDTQYF	TGTGCCAGCAGTTATACAGGGTTCACAGATACGCAGTATTTT	.	.	TRBV6-5	TRBJ2-3
CASSDNIGQGQETQYF	TGTGCCAGCAGTGACAACATCGGGCAGGGCCAAGAGACCCAGTACTTC	once	.	TRBV9	TRBJ2-5
CASSLRPAANLYEQYF	TGTGCCAGCAGCTTACGCCCTGCCGCCAATCTCTACGAGCAGTACTTC	.	.	TRBV7-3	TRBJ2-7
CSASSGEYGHF	TGCAGTGCTTCTTCAGGGGAATATGGACACTTC	.	.	TRBV20-1	TRBJ2-7
CASSLLLAGAYEQYF	TGTGCCAGCAGCTTACTGCTAGCGGGAGCCTACGAGCAGTACTTC	.	TRBD2	TRBV7-6	TRBJ2-7
CASSPWGVVSNEKLFF	TGTGCCAGCAGTCCTTGGGGGGTAGTTTCTAATGAAAAACTGTTTTTT	.	.	TRBV28	TRBJ1-4
CASSLFTPTSTDTQYF	TGTGCCAGCAGTTTATTTACGCCGACAAGCACAGATACGCAGTATTTT	.	.	TRBV27	TRBJ2-3
CAWSRPVTPKFTEAFF	TGTGCCTGGAGTCGACCCGTCACTCCCAAATTCACTGAAGCTTTCTTT	.	.	TRBV30	TRBJ1-1
CASSGRDRNSYEQYF	TGTGCCAGCAGCGGCCGGGACAGGAACTCCTACGAGCAGTACTTC	.	.	TRBV21-1	TRBJ2-7
CASQGLAGVQETQYF	TGTGCCTCCCAGGGGCTAGCGGGGGTCCAAGAGACCCAGTACTTC	.	TRBD2	TRBV2	TRBJ2-5
CASRLGQGYTEAFF	TGTGCCAGCAGACTGGGACAGGGGTACACTGAAGCTTTCTTT	.	TRBD1	TRBV13	TRBJ1-1
CASSPYLQGTGAGNTIYF	TGTGCCAGCAGCCCCTATCTTCAGGGGACAGGCGCTGGAAACACCATATATTTT	.	TRBD1	TRBV11-2	TRBJ1-3
CASSLTFGLAGVSYNEQFF	TGTGCCAGCAGCCTCACGTTCGGACTAGCGGGGGTCTCCTACAATGAGCAGTTCTTC	.	TRBD2	TRBV7-3	TRBJ2-1
CASSQGWSPENIQYF	TGCGCCAGCAGCCAAGGGTGGAGCCCCGAAAACATTCAGTACTTC	.	.	TRBV4-3	TRBJ2-4
CASSVPLAGNLYEQYF	TGTGCCAGCAGCGTCCCACTAGCGGGGAACCTCTACGAGCAGTACTTC	.	TRBD2	TRBV7-9	TRBJ2-7
CASSQLDRREPVQYETQYF	TGTGCCAGCAGCCAGTTAGACCGGCGGGAGCCGGTTCAGTATGAGACCCAGTACTTC	.	TRBD2	TRBV4-2	TRBJ2-5
CASSYGPDTQYF	TGTGCCAGCAGCTATGGGCCAGATACGCAGTATTTT	once	.	TRBV7-9	TRBJ2-3
CASSPTGGSPLHF	TGTGCCAGCAGCCCTACAGGGGGTTCACCCCTCCACTTT	.	TRBD1	TRBV7-6	TRBJ1-6
CASSLVLGNSANQPQHF	TGCGCCAGCAGCTTGGTACTCGGTAACAGTGCAAATCAGCCCCAGCATTTT	.	.	TRBV4-1	TRBJ1-5
CASSLGQGASLEQYF	TGTGCCAGCAGCTTAGGACAGGGGGCGTCTCTCGAGCAGTACTTC	.	TRBD1	TRBV7-9	TRBJ2-7
CASTADMTYEQYF	TGTGCCAGCACGGCAGACATGACATACGAGCAGTACTTC	.	.	TRBV28	TRBJ2-7
CASSETGGETQYF	TGCGCCAGCAGCGAGACAGGGGGAGAGACCCAGTACTTC	.	TRBD1	TRBV5-1	TRBJ2-5
CASSIRDGGLYQPQHF	TGTGCCAGTAGTATAAGGGACGGCGGACTATATCAGCCCCAGCATTTT	.	.	TRBV19	TRBJ1-5
CASSLDLGGANVLTF	TGTGCCAGCAGCTTAGATCTCGGGGGGGCCAACGTCCTGACTTTC	few	.	TRBV7-9	TRBJ2-6
CASSVGRGAGWTDEQYF	TGTGCCAGCAGCGTAGGGCGTGGTGCAGGGTGGACGGATGAGCAGTACTTC	.	.	TRBV9	TRBJ2-7
CASSSWAATGELFF	TGTGCCAGCAGTTCATGGGCCGCTACCGGGGAGCTGTTTTTT	.	.	TRBV27	TRBJ2-2
CASSPGLGYEQYF	TGCGCCAGCAGCCCAGGACTCGGGTACGAGCAGTACTTC	few	.	TRBV4-1	TRBJ2-7
CASSTNSGGTYEQYF	TGTGCCAGCAGTACCAATAGCGGGGGTACGTACGAGCAGTACTTC	.	TRBD2	TRBV27	TRBJ2-7
CASSVVASGYNEQFF	TGTGCCAGCAGCGTAGTGGCTAGCGGTTACAATGAGCAGTTCTTC	.	TRBD2	TRBV9	TRBJ2-1
CASSSQEGYGYTF	TGTGCCAGCAGTTCTCAGGAGGGCTATGGCTACACCTTC	few	.	TRBV6-7	TRBJ1-2
CASSYTRGTNEKLFF	TGTGCCAGCAGTTACACGCGGGGAACTAATGAAAAACTGTTTTTT	.	.	TRBV6-5	TRBJ1-4
CASSLEGLADGYTF	TGTGCCAGCAGCTTAGAGGGACTTGCTGATGGCTACACCTTC	once	.	TRBV7-9	TRBJ1-2
CASSGDRTGAQYF	TGTGCCAGCTCAGGGGACAGGACGGGGGCCCAGTACTTC	.	TRBD1	TRBV18	TRBJ2-5
CASTGNSYEQYF	TGTGCCTCTACGGGAAACTCCTACGAGCAGTACTTC	.	.	TRBV27	TRBJ2-7
CASSTGRTTQETQYF	TGTGCCAGCAGCACCGGACGGACTACTCAAGAGACCCAGTACTTC	.	.	TRBV5-8	TRBJ2-5
CASSLVWDRVSYEQYF	TGCGCCAGCAGCTTGGTTTGGGACAGGGTATCCTACGAGCAGTACTTC	.	TRBD1	TRBV5-1	TRBJ2-7
CASSLFPTVDGYTF	TGTGCCAGCAGTTTATTCCCGACAGTGGACGGCTACACCTTC	.	.	TRBV27	TRBJ1-2
CASSFSLGTAEYEQYF	TGTGCCAGCAGCTTTAGTTTAGGGACAGCGGAGTACGAGCAGTACTTC	.	TRBD1	TRBV27	TRBJ2-7
CASSPHKAGDATNFYEQYF	TGTGCCAGCAGTCCTCATAAAGCGGGAGACGCCACAAACTTCTACGAGCAGTACTTC	once	TRBD2	TRBV27	TRBJ2-7